The clone carrying this T cell receptor (beta chain) was found a few times. Between the trimmed V and J ends, which lost 4 bases and 0 bases, there was a span of 13 bases. The CDR3 spans 14 residues. The V gene's germline CDR1 is GTSNPN and CDR2 SVGIG (reference sequence). This entry is derived from a study of T cell changes during pregnancy in multiple sclerosis. TCRdb's table, derived via immunoSEQ multiplex PCR, lists solely in-frame clones and lacks some. The sample consists of 85,000 to 100,000 clones, 80% to 95% of them appearing once. The V and J genes are TRBV30 and TRBJ2-7; TRBD1 might be the D (5 bases). This receptor was identified in a female donor with multiple sclerosis, enrolled in a pregnancy study. The specimen comprised peripheral blood, sampled in the first trimester of pregnancy. For the CDR3, the DNA is TGTGCCTGGAACCACAGGAGTCTCTCCTACGAGCAGTACTTC. It codes for CAWNHRSLSYEQYF.